This T cell receptor (beta chain) was retrieved from a study of somatic mutations in cytotoxic T cells in rheumatoid arthritis (dated by TCRdb to the late 2010s). Background for the entire study: Patient peripheral blood (about 30 ml EDTA) was drawn right after diagnosis and before any treatment started. Median age was essentially the same in the patient group and the control group. TCRB deep sequencing was performed for roughly 66 rheumatoid arthritis patients and 20 healthy controls. A FACSAria II or Sony SH800 was used to flow-sort some V beta antibody-stained T-cell populations at nearly 100% purity, and TCRB sequencing was also done on sorted V beta1+ cells. Whether expanded CD8+ T-cell clones in untreated, newly diagnosed rheumatoid arthritis carry somatic mutations was the study question, and clonality was characterized with TCRB deep sequencing.

For this clone: What this receptor recognizes is not known. No much larger clone is present one base from it, and per-base qualities are unavailable.

On an AutoMACS, CD4+ and CD8+ cells were isolated via positive magnetic bead selection, and their purity was verified by flow cytometry. Initial screening for clonal expansions relied on flow cytometry with a TCR V beta antibody panel, after which sorted CD8+ fractions underwent TCRB deep sequencing for characterization. Ficoll-Paque PLUS density gradient separation was used to isolate peripheral blood mononuclear cells. DNA was extracted from CD4-enriched, CD8-enriched or PBMC samples with Nucleospin Tissue or Tissue XS kits and quantified with a Qubit 2.0 fluorometer. Genomic DNA underwent TCRB CDR3 sequencing using the immunoSEQ assay. Concerning the study's data processing: Only a few patient CD8+ clones larger than 1% matched published virus-specific TCRB sequences when compared against them. The analyses included only productive TCRB rearrangements. A clone was defined by a unique TCRB CDR3 sequence, and clonality was computed as a productive clonality index based on Shannon entropy. The template counts of each clone relative to the total templates per sample were used to calculate repertoire overlap between two samples. Flow cytometry-measured V-gene usage correlated with V-gene usage from TCRB sequencing, with a Spearman r of 0.55 to 0.7. TCRdb provides this immuneACCESS table in a form limited to in-frame rearrangements. Some clones are lacking; in checked studies, under half of them reflect an unresolved V gene, and why the rest are absent is not known. For V, J and clone size, that table is used; D and trimming come from the DNA. For this sample there are 10,000 to 13,000 clones; over 55% appear just once. More than 35% of the sample belongs to the ten largest clones.

The full study reports these points: The antigen targets of the expanded CD8+ clones were unknown, and absence from virus-specific databases did not rule out viral specificity. The largest CD8+ clone made up more than 20% of CD8+ cells in about an eighth of the roughly 60 patients, and blood and synovial fluid shared several identical CD8+ TCRB sequences. CD8+ T-cell clonality in rheumatoid arthritis patients was not significantly different from that in age-matched healthy controls. In patients, CD8+ clonality rose with age (Spearman r ~ 0.47), which was not the case in healthy controls.

The source is an adult with rheumatoid arthritis. Source material: CD8+ T cells sorted from blood.

The bases read TGTGCCAGCAGCTTGAGAACAGATACGCAGTATTTT. It translates as CASSLRTDTQYF. Recombination linked TRBV7-8 to TRBJ2-3; the D gene is not confidently resolved. V is pared back by 3 bases and J by 3 bases, with 4 bases lying between the germline termini. CDR1 SGHVS and CDR2 FQNEAQ are derived from the germline V gene. From cysteine to phenylalanine, the CDR3 is 12 amino acids long. The retained sequence is limited to the CDR3, 36 bases, with the frame set at the first base.